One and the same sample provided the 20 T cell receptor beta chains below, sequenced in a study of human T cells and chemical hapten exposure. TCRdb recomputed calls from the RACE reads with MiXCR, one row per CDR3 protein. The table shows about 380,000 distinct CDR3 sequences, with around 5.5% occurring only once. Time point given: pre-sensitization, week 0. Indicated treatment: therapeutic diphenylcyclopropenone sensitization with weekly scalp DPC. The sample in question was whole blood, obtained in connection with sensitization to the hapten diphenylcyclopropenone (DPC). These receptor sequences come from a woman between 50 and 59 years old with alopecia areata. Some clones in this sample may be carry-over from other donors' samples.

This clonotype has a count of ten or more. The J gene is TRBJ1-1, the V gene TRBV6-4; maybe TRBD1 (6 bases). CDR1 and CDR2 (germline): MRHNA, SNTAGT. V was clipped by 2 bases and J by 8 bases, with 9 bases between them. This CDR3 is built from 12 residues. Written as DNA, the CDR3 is TGTGCCAGCAGTGACGGAACAGGGGAAGCTTTCTTT. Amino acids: CASSDGTGEAFF.

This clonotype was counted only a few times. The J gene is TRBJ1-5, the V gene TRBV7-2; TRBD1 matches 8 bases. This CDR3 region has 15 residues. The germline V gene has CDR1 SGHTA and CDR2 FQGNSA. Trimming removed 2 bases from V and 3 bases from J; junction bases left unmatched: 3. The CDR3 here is CASSLQGALNQPQHF. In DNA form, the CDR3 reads TGTGCCAGCAGCTTACAGGGGGCACTCAATCAGCCCCAGCATTTT.

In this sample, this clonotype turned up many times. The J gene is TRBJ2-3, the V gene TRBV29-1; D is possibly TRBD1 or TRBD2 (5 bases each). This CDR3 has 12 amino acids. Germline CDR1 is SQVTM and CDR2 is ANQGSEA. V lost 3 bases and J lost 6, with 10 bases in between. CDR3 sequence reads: CSVETGTDTQYF. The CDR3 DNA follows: TGCAGCGTTGAGACGGGGACCGATACGCAGTATTTT.

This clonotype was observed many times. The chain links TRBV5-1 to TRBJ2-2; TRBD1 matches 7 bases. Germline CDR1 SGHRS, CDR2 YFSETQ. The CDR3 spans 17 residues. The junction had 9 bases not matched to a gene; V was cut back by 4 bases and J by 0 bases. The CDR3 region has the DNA TGCGCCAGCAGCCATAGAACAGGGGCTACGAACACCGGGGAGCTGTTTTTT. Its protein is CASSHRTGATNTGELFF.

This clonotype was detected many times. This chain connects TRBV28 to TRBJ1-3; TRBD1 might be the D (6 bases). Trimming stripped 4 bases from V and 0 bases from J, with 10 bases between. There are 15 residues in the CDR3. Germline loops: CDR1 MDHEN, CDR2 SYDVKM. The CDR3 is CASSWAGDSGNTIYF. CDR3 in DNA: TGTGCCAGCAGTTGGGCAGGGGACTCTGGAAACACCATATATTTT.

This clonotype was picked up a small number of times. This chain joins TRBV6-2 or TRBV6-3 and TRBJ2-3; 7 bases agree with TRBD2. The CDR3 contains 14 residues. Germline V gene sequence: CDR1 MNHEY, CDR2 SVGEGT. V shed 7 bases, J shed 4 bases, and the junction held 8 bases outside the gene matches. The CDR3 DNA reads TGTGCCAGCAACTACGTAGCGGGTTCAGATACGCAGTATTTT. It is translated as CASNYVAGSDTQYF.

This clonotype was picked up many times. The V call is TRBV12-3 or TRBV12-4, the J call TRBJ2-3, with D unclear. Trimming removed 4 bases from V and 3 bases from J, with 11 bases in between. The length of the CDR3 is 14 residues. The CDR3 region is CASSSGIRTDTQYF. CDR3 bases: TGTGCCAGCAGTTCAGGAATTCGGACAGATACGCAGTATTTT.

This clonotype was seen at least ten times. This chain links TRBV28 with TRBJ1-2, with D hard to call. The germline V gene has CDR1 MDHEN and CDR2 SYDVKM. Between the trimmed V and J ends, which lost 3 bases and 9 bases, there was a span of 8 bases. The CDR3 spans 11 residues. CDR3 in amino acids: CASSFQTRYTF. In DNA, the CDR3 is TGTGCCAGCAGTTTCCAAACCCGCTACACCTTC.

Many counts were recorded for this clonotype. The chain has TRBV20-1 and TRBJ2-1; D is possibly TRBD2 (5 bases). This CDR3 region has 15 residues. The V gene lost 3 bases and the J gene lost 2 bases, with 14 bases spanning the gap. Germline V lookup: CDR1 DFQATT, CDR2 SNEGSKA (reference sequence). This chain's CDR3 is CSARSGTAAYNEQFF. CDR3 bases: TGCAGTGCTAGGTCGGGAACGGCCGCCTACAATGAGCAGTTCTTC.

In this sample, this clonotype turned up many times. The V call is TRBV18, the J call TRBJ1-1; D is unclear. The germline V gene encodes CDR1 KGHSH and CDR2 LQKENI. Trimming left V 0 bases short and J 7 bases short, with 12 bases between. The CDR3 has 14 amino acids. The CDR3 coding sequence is TGTGCCAGCTCACCACCCGTCCCGGTAATTGAAGCTTTCTTT. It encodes CASSPPVPVIEAFF.

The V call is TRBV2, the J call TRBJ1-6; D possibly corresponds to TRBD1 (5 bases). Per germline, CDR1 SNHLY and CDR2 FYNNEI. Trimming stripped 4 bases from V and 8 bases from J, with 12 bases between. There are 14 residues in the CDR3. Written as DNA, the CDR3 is TGTGCCAGCAGTGTAGAGGGGTCGGATTCACCCCTCCACTTT. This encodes CASSVEGSDSPLHF.

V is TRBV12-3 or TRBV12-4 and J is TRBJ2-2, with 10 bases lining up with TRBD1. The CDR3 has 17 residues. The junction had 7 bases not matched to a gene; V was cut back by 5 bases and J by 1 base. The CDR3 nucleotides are TGTGCCAGCAGTAGCCCGACAGGGGGCAAGAACACCGGGGAGCTGTTTTTT. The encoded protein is CASSSPTGGKNTGELFF.

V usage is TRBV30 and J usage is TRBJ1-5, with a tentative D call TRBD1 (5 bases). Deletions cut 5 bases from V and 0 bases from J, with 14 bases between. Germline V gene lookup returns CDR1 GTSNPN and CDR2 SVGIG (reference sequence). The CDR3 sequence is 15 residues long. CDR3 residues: CAWRDSRNSNQPQHF. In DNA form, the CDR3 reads TGTGCCTGGCGCGACAGCAGAAATAGCAATCAGCCCCAGCATTTT.

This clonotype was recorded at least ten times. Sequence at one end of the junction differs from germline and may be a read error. The CDR3 DNA sequence: TGTGCCAGCATTTTTCCCTCGGGTTTT. This gives the protein CASIFPSGF. This chain connects TRBV28 to TRBJ1-1, with D hard to call. Germline V gene data show CDR1 as MDHEN and CDR2 as SYDVKM. The CDR3 has 9 residues.

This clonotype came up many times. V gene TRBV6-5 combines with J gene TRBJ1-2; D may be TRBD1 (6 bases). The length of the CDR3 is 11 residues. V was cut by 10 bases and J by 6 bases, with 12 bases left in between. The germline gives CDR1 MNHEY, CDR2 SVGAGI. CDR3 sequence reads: CATGTYDGYTF. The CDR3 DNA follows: TGTGCCACCGGGACATACGATGGCTACACCTTC.

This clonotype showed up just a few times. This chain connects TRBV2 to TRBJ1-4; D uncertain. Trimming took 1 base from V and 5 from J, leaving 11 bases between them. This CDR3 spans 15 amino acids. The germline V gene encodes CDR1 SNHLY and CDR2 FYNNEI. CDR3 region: CASSEETLPNEKLFF. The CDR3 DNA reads TGTGCCAGCAGTGAAGAGACCCTCCCCAATGAAAAACTGTTTTTT.

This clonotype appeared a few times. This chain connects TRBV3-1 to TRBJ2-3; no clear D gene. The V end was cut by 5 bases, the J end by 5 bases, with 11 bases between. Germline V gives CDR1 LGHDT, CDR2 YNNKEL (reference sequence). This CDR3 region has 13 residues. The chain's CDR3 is CASSGELRDTQYF. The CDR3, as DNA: TGTGCCAGCAGCGGAGAGCTGAGAGATACGCAGTATTTT.

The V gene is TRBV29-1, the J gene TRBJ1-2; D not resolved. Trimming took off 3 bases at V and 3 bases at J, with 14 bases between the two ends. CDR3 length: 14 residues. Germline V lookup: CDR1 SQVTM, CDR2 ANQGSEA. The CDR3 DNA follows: TGCAGCGTTGATGACTCCACGAGAGACTATGGCTACACCTTC. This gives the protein CSVDDSTRDYGYTF. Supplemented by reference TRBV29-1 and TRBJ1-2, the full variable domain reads SAVISQKPSRDICQRGTSLTIQCQVDSQVTMMFWYRQQPGQSLTLIATANQGSEATYESGFVIDKFPISRPNLTFSTLTVSNMSPEDSSIYLCSVDDSTRDYGYTFGSGTRLTVV.

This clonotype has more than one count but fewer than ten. CDR3 nucleotides: TGTGCCAGCAGTGAAGCGTCAGGGAACTATGGCTACACCTTC. Translated: CASSEASGNYGYTF. The J gene is TRBJ1-2, the V gene TRBV6-1, with a weak D call TRBD1 (5 bases). V was pared by 0 bases and J by 2 bases, with 7 bases between. There are 14 residues in the CDR3. CDR1 is MNHNS, CDR2 SASEGT, per germline.

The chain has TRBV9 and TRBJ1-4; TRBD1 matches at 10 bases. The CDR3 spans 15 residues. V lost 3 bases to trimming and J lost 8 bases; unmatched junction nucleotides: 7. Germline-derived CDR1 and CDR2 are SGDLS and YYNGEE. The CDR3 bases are TGTGCCAGCAGCGACACCAGGGACAGGGGCGAAAAACTGTTTTTT. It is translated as CASSDTRDRGEKLFF.